Listed below are T cell receptor beta chains from one sample, sequenced in a study of blood T cell repertoires in COVID-19. The data were produced by immunoSEQ multiplex PCR, yet TCRdb's version contains in-frame clones alone and is incomplete. The table lists about 44,000 clones, 84% of them singletons. The sequenced sample was peripheral blood. The source is a human donor in a cohort sampled during active COVID-19. CDR3s include the opening cysteine and the closing phenylalanine or tryptophan. The D gene is left open where the match is weak. Expanded clones get a size class; other rows say once, few or many, or leave the size out.

>few|.|TRBJ1-3|TRBV19
TGTGCCAGTAGTATAGAGTACTTCTCTGGAAACACCATATATTTT
CASSIEYFSGNTIYF
>.|TRBD2|TRBJ2-1|TRBV5-4
TGTGCCAGCAGCAGGAGCGGGGGCCGTTACAATGAGCAGTTCTTC
CASSRSGGRYNEQFF
>once|TRBD1|TRBJ1-5|TRBV6-2/TRBV6-3
TGTGCCAGCAGTCCAGGGGGGTATAGCAATCAGCCCCAGCATTTT
CASSPGGYSNQPQHF
>few|TRBD1|TRBJ1-5|TRBV6-5
TGTGCCAGCACGGACAGGGTAAGAGATCAGCCCCAGCATTTT
CASTDRVRDQPQHF
>.|.|TRBJ1-1|TRBV5-4
TGTGCCAGCAGCCCCCGCGGAGGGTCGAACACTGAAGCTTTCTTT
CASSPRGGSNTEAFF
>.|.|TRBJ2-4|TRBV18
TGTGCCAGCTCACCACCCGGGGAGCGCATTCAGTACTTC
CASSPPGERIQYF
>.|.|TRBJ1-2|TRBV3-1/TRBV3-2
TGTGCCAGCAGCCAAGTAAGCCAAGCCTACTATGGCTACACCTTC
CASSQVSQAYYGYTF
>.|TRBD1|TRBJ1-2|TRBV5-1
TGCGCCAGCAGCCCCGACAGGGGGCGTAACTATGGCTACACCTTC
CASSPDRGRNYGYTF
>.|.|TRBJ1-2|TRBV28
TGTGCCAGCAGTTTGTTCAATCAACATAACTATGGCTACACCTTC
CASSLFNQHNYGYTF
>.|TRBD1|TRBJ2-1|TRBV10-3
TGTGCCATCAGTGAGTCGTTGAGTACGGGACAGAAGAAGTTTCGTCTCGACAATGAGCAGTTCTTC
CAISESLSTGQKKFRLDNEQFF